This T cell receptor beta chain was sequenced during a study of blood T cell repertoires in COVID-19. Study details: Acute and convalescent COVID-19 specimens originated in the United States, Italy and Spain. Sample material is recorded as cDNA or gDNA derived from T cells, B-cell-depleted T cells, or PBMCs.

Original analysis: Counts of nucleated cells, estimated from reference gene primer amplification, were obtained. TCRdb's copy holds only in-frame clones and misses some; the assay was immunoSEQ multiplex PCR. V and J calls plus clone size are reproduced from that table; the DNA served to infer D and trimming. The table includes 110,000 to 150,000 clones, approximately 85% detected once. This CDR3 comprises 17 residues. Germline values: CDR1 MDHEN, CDR2 SYDVKM. Trimming pared 4 bases from V and 0 bases from J, leaving 16 bases between. This clone appeared a single time. The source material was peripheral blood. The V and J genes are TRBV28 and TRBJ1-5; the D is unclear. The receptor's source is a woman aged 80 or older with acute or convalescent COVID-19. CDR3 nucleotide sequence: TGTGCCAGCAGTTCCGTCGGGATCCACCTTAGCAATCAGCCCCAGCATTTT. Translation: CASSSVGIHLSNQPQHF.